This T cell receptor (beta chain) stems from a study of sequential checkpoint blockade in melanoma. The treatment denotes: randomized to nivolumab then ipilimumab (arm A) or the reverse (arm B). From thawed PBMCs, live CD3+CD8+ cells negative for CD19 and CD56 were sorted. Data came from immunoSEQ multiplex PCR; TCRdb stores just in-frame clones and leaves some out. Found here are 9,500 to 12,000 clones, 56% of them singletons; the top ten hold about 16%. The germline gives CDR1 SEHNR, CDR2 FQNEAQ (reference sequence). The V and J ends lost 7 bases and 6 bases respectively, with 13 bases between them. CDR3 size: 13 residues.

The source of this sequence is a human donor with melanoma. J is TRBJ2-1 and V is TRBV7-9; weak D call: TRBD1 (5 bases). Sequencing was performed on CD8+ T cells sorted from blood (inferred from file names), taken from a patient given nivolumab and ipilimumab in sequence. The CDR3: CASKQEGGNEQFF. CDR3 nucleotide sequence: TGTGCCAGCAAACAGGAAGGTGGCAATGAGCAGTTCTTC.